Presented here are 16 T cell receptor beta chains from one specimen sequenced in a study of cytomegalovirus exposure and HLA in healthy donors. Vbeta (60) and Jbeta (13) primers were used in the PCR. Produced via immunoSEQ multiplex PCR; TCRdb's table is partial and in-frame only. The sample comprises some 200,000 clones, roughly four fifths of which are singletons, and roughly 0.098% rests with the top ten. What was sequenced was PBMCs. Receptors originate from a boy aged 2-9 years in good health and CMV-seronegative.

This clone has a single count. V is TRBV27 and J is TRBJ1-2; D gene uncertain. The length of the CDR3 is 12 residues. Germline V lookup: CDR1 MNHEY, CDR2 SMNVEV (reference sequence). Deletions cut 3 bases from V and 8 bases from J, with 10 bases between. CDR3 nucleotide sequence: TGTGCCAGCAGTTTCCCAGGTGGGGGCTACACCTTC. This encodes CASSFPGGGYTF.

The rearrangement joins TRBV6-1 to TRBJ1-2, with 7 bases identical to TRBD1. The CDR3 extends over 13 amino acids. Germline V gene lookup returns CDR1 MNHNS and CDR2 SASEGT. Trimming removed 5 bases from V and 7 bases from J; junction bases left unmatched: 7. The CDR3 region is CASSQTGMGGYTF. The CDR3 DNA reads TGTGCCAGCAGTCAGACAGGGATGGGTGGCTACACCTTC.

The rearrangement uses TRBV2 and TRBJ2-6; D unresolved. From germline, CDR1 is SNHLY and CDR2 FYNNEI. Trimming pared 2 bases from V and 0 bases from J, leaving 8 bases between. There are 16 residues in the CDR3. CDR3 in DNA: TGTGCCAGCAGTGAAAATAAGCCCTCTGGGGCCAACGTCCTGACTTTC. Encoded protein: CASSENKPSGANVLTF. Complete variable domain (other parts from reference TRBV2 and TRBJ2-6): EPEVTQTPSHQVTQMGQEVILRCVPISNHLYFYWYRQILGQKVEFLVSFYNNEISEKSEIFDDQFSVERPDGSNFTLKIRSTKLEDSAMYFCASSENKPSGANVLTFGAGSRLTVL.

Only one count was recorded for this clone. The chain employs TRBV27 and TRBJ2-2; weak D call: TRBD1 (6 bases). This CDR3 is built from 14 residues. The germline V gene encodes CDR1 MNHEY and CDR2 SMNVEV (reference sequence). Deletions cut 2 bases from V and 4 bases from J, with 8 bases between. The CDR3 DNA follows: TGTGCCAGCAGTTTAACAGGGCTCACCGGGGAGCTGTTTTTT. Its protein product is CASSLTGLTGELFF.

The V call is TRBV27, the J call TRBJ1-1, with a weak D call TRBD1 (6 bases). Germline V gene sequence: CDR1 MNHEY, CDR2 SMNVEV (reference sequence). CDR3 size: 13 residues. The V and J ends lost 3 bases and 5 bases respectively, with 10 bases between them. The CDR3 nucleotides are TGTGCCAGCAGTTTTAGGGGGAGAACTGAAGCTTTCTTT. This gives the protein CASSFRGRTEAFF.

The chain uses TRBV2 and TRBJ1-2; a possible D gene is TRBD1 (6 bases). The CDR3 totals 13 residues. Per germline, CDR1 SNHLY and CDR2 FYNNEI. V shed 6 bases and J shed 4 bases, with 12 bases lying between them. The CDR3 is CASRGGPGYGYTF. CDR3 coding DNA: TGTGCCAGCAGGGGGGGGCCGGGCTATGGCTACACCTTC.

The chain has TRBV29-1 and TRBJ1-4, with 7 bases aligning to TRBD1. Trimming took 5 bases from V and 11 from J; bases not matched to a gene: 20. This CDR3 has 16 amino acids. Germline V gene sequence: CDR1 SQVTM, CDR2 ANQGSEA. This chain's CDR3 is CSVTLRGTADLEKLFF. DNA of the CDR3: TGCAGCGTTACCTTGAGGGGGACAGCCGACTTGGAGAAACTGTTTTTT.

This chain joins TRBV5-1 and TRBJ2-2, with TRBD2 matching over 9 bases. Germline V gives CDR1 SGHRS, CDR2 YFSETQ. J was trimmed by 7 bases and V by 1 base; bases with no gene match: 5. This CDR3 comprises 15 residues. Here the CDR3 DNA reads TGCGCCAGCAGCTTGCAGACTAGCGGCAGCGGGGAGCTGTTTTTT. It codes for CASSLQTSGSGELFF.

The chain is built from TRBV5-1 and TRBJ2-1; 11 bases are shared with TRBD2. The CDR3 totals 18 residues. Looked up from germline, CDR1 is SGHRS and CDR2 is YFSETQ. Unmatched junction bases numbered 9, after V lost 0 bases and J lost 4 bases. CDR3 nucleotide sequence: TGCGCCAGCAGCTTGGCTTTGATTAGCGGGGGGGTGTACAATGAGCAGTTCTTC. Its translation: CASSLALISGGVYNEQFF.

The chain is built from TRBV19 and TRBJ1-2, with a weak D call TRBD1 (6 bases). Germline values: CDR1 LNHDA, CDR2 SQIVND (reference sequence). V dropped 4 bases and J dropped 0 bases, with 9 bases sitting between them. The CDR3 sequence is 14 residues long. The CDR3, as DNA: TGTGCCAGTAGTAGGACAGCTACTAACTATGGCTACACCTTC. Its protein product is CASSRTATNYGYTF.

The chain recombines TRBV7-9 with TRBJ1-1; 8 nucleotides align to TRBD1. CDR3 length: 16 residues. CDR1 SEHNR and CDR2 FQNEAQ come from the germline V gene (reference sequence). Losses at the gene ends were 5 bases for V and 2 bases for J; bases not matched to a gene: 10. The CDR3 is CASSRTGTGYNTEAFF. The DNA of the CDR3 is TGTGCCAGCAGCCGGACCGGGACAGGATACAACACTGAAGCTTTCTTT.

The chain carries TRBV11-1 and TRBJ2-5; a possible D gene is TRBD2 (5 bases). CDR3 length equals 13 residues. CDR1 is SGHAT and CDR2 is FQDESV in the germline V gene (reference sequence). The germline V and J ends were trimmed by 3 bases and 3 bases, with 8 bases remaining between them. This CDR3 reads CASSFDGEETQYF. Here the CDR3 DNA reads TGTGCCAGCAGCTTCGACGGGGAAGAGACCCAGTACTTC.

This clone was recorded a few times. The chain has TRBV10-3 and TRBJ2-7, with D possibly being TRBD2 (6 bases). The CDR3 loop spans 17 amino acids. The V gene's germline CDR1 is ENHRY and CDR2 SYGVKD. V lost 2 bases and J 6 bases, leaving 23 bases between the germline ends. Here the CDR3 reads CAISERASQGGGIEQYF. The CDR3 coding sequence is TGTGCCATCAGTGAGCGCGCGTCTCAGGGTGGGGGGATCGAGCAGTACTTC.

The J gene is TRBJ2-1, the V gene TRBV7-2; weak D call: TRBD1 (6 bases). The ends were cut back, 4 bases at V and 2 bases at J, with 9 bases in the middle. The CDR3 has 14 residues. In germline, CDR1 is SGHTA, CDR2 FQGNSA. The DNA of the CDR3 is TGTGCCAGCAGCTCGACAGGAGCCTACAATGAGCAGTTCTTC. Translation gives CASSSTGAYNEQFF.

J is TRBJ1-1 and V is TRBV18, with TRBD1 matching over 8 bases. The junction had 3 bases not matched to a gene; V was cut back by 2 bases and J by 4 bases. Germline assignment: CDR1 KGHSH and CDR2 LQKENI. The CDR3 length is 14 residues. Here the CDR3 reads CASSPNTGGTEAFF. The CDR3 nucleotides are TGTGCCAGCTCACCAAATACAGGGGGCACTGAAGCTTTCTTT.

The V gene is TRBV5-1, the J gene TRBJ1-4; TRBD1 agrees at 9 bases. Germline assignment: CDR1 SGHRS and CDR2 YFSETQ. This CDR3 contains 14 residues. Trimming took 4 bases from V and 8 from J; bases not matched to a gene: 6. CDR3 in amino acids: CASSEQGAREKLFF. In DNA, the CDR3 is TGCGCCAGCAGCGAACAGGGGGCGCGAGAAAAACTGTTTTTT.